This entry concerns a single T cell receptor (beta chain). The data derive from a study of cytomegalovirus exposure and HLA in healthy donors. V lost 0 bases to trimming and J lost 0 bases, with 10 bases between them. CDR1 SGHRS and CDR2 YFSETQ come from the germline V gene. The CDR3 consists of 17 residues. The PCR made use of 60 Vbeta and 13 Jbeta primers. The repertoire was sequenced with immunoSEQ multiplex PCR; TCRdb's copy has only in-frame clones and lacks some. The profile covers some 110,000 clones, with roughly three quarters appearing a single time and less than 1.1% taken by the ten largest. In nominal health when sampled, donors likely had unrecorded immune exposures nonetheless.

The TCR originated in a woman aged 25-40 years in good health and CMV-seronegative. The material sequenced was PBMCs. This chain uses TRBV5-1 with TRBJ2-6; a possible D gene is TRBD1 (6 bases). CDR3 sequence reads: CASSLAGQPSGANVLTF. CDR3 DNA: TGCGCCAGCAGCTTGGCCGGACAGCCCTCTGGGGCCAACGTCCTGACTTTC.